The TCR beta chain under discussion was sequenced for a study of blood T cells in healthy people across ages (dated by TCRdb to about 2015). General notes on the study: In model experiments, template switching captured about one uniquely barcoded TCR beta cDNA molecule for every two T cells. Age-related changes in TCR beta repertoire diversity were measured in the study by deep sequencing normalized with unique cDNA molecular identifiers. Donors were grouped into four age groups: young (average 16 years), middle-aged (under 40), aged (roughly 67) and long-lived (approximately 78). To avoid experimental bias, donors of different ages were distributed randomly across sequencing lanes. For two donors (one aged 18 to 30 and one aged 80 or older), the study analyzed two additional independent replicas of 1 million unique cDNA reads from the same blood draw.

Systemically healthy Caucasian individuals from Russia, around 38 in total and aged about 6 to 95 years, were included as donors. Around 9.8 milliliters of peripheral blood were collected from each donor into EDTA-treated Vacutainer tubes. Ficoll-Paque density-gradient centrifugation was used to isolate PBMCs, with at least 6 million per sample. Total RNA was extracted from PBMCs with Trizol reagent, with at least 5 micrograms obtained per sample. For every donor, flow cytometry on a PBMC aliquot measured the percentage of naive CD45RAhigh/CD27high T cells. V drops 0 bases and J drops 8 bases, leaving 0 bases in between. The CDR3 starts with the cysteine, ends with the phenylalanine, and has 10 residues. Here the CDR3 DNA is all that survives: 30 bases in frame from base 1. The germline V gene supplies CDR1 LGHNA and CDR2 YSLEER. This clonotype has just a few counts. The antigen this receptor binds is unknown. No qualities accompany the bases; no much larger clone lies one base away.

Overall study results and their limits: Compared with the aged group, the long-lived group had more naive CD4+ T cells, fewer expanded clones and increased TCR diversity, a pattern suggesting age selection. As age increased, observed TCR beta diversity per million T cells dropped in a roughly linear way, and a significant reduction was already evident by age 40. Because the CMV infection status of the donors was unknown, age-related changes in expanded clonotypes may potentially have been confounded. Bulk unsorted PBMC profiling prevented conclusive comparison of naive and antigen-experienced compartments. Total diversity estimates from one million sequenced T cells were considered lower bounds and underestimates. Observed TCR beta diversity correlated strongly with the percentage of naive T cells measured by flow cytometry.

The receptor library was made with 5' RACE. Sequencer: Illumina HiSeq 2500. A second PCR of roughly 7 to 12 cycles was run with a J-beta primer mix and a sample-barcoded 5' primer. A unique molecular identifier was introduced onto each TCR beta cDNA molecule by a template-switch 5' adaptor carrying 12 random nucleotides. At least 2.5 million CDR3-containing paired-end reads were obtained from each sample. The Mint cDNA synthesis kit, primed by a TRBC-specific oligonucleotide, was used to synthesize first-strand cDNA from all RNA. Following uracil-DNA glycosylase treatment, all cDNA underwent a first 18-cycle PCR with the universal primers M1SS and BC2_uni_R. The authors' analysis ran thus. For normalization, 1 million high-quality reads were randomly selected from each sample, with every read carrying a distinct molecular identifier. Instead of being binned into consensus sequences, reads that shared molecular identifiers were thrown out. MiTCR, set to a Q25 quality threshold and the strictest error-elimination algorithm, was used for CDR3 identification, clonotype clustering and error correction. A nonparametric unseen species model with Euler transformation was used to estimate a lower bound on total TCR beta diversity. Clones were called with MiXCR by TCRdb after fastp trimmed the public reads at Q25, and only in-frame beta chains were retained. Duplicate CDR3 protein sequences are folded into a single record with the most common DNA and genes. The V and J calls were determined by TCRdb, not by the authors. The sample contains fewer than 700,000 distinct CDR3 sequences, roughly 48% of them found a single time. 20% to 25% of the sample is taken by the ten largest.

The sample was blood. This TCR came from a man older than 75 in good health. Rearrangement joined TRBV4-3 to TRBJ2-3; the D gene lacks a confident call. The CDR3 region has the sequence CASSQDTQYF. The nucleotides read TGCGCCAGCAGCCAAGATACGCAGTATTTT.